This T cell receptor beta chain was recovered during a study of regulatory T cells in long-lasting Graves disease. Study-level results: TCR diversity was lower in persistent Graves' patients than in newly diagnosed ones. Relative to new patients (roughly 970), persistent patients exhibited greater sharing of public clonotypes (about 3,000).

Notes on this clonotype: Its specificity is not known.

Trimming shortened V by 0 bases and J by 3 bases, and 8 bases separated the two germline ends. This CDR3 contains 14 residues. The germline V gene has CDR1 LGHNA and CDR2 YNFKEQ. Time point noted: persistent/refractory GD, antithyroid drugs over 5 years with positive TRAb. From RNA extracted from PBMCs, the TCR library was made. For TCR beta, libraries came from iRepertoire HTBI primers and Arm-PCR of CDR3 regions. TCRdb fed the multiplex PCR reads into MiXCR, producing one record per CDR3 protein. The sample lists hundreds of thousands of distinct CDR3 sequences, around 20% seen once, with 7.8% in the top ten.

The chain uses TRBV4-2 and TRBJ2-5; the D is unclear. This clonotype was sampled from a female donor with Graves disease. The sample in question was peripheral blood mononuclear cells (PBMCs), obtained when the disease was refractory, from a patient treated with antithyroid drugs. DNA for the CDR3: TGTGCCAGCAGCCAAGAAGACGGAAAAGAGACCCAGTACTTC. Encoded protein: CASSQEDGKETQYF.